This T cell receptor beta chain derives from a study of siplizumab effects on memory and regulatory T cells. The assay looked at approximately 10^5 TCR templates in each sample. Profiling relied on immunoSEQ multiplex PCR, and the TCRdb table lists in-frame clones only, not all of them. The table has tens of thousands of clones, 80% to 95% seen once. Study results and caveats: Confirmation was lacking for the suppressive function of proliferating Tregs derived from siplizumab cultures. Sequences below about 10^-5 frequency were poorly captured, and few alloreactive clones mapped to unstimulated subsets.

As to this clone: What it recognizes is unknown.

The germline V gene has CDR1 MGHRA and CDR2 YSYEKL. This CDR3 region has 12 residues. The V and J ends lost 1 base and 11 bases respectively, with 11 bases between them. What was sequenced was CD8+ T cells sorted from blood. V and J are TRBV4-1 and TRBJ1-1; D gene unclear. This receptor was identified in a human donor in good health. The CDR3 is CASSQGRLGAFF. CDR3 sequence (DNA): TGCGCCAGCAGCCAAGGACGCCTAGGGGCTTTCTTT.